This T cell receptor beta chain appears in the sequencing data of a study of blood T cell repertoires in COVID-19. Profiled with immunoSEQ multiplex PCR; TCRdb holds only in-frame clones, not every one. The sample has under 170,000 clones, about nine tenths seen once. The V and J ends lost 4 bases and 0 bases respectively, with 10 bases between them. Germline CDR1 reads KGHSH; CDR2 reads LQKENI. The CDR3 extends over 14 amino acids. The receptor's source is an older woman with active or convalescent COVID-19. Source material: peripheral blood. V and J are TRBV18 and TRBJ2-7; tentatively, D is TRBD2 (6 bases). Written as DNA, the CDR3 is TGTGCCAGCTCACGCGGGGCGGGCTCCTACGAGCAGTACTTC. It translates to CASSRGAGSYEQYF.